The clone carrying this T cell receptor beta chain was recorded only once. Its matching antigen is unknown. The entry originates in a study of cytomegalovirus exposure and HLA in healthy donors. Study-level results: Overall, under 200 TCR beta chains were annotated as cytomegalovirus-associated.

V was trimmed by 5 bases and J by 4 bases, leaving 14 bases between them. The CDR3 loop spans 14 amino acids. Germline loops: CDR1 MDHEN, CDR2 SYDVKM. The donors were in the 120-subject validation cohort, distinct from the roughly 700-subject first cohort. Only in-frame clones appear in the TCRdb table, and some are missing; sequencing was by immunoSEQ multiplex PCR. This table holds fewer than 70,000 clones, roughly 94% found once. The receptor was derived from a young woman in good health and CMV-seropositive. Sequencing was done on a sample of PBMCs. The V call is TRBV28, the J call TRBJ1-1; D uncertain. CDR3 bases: TGTGCCAGCAGTCCGATCACCGAGGGCACTGAAGCTTTCTTT. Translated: CASSPITEGTEAFF.